This T cell receptor (beta chain) was captured in a study of control samples from healthy donors and cancer patients. Here immunoSEQ multiplex PCR was the method, and the copy in TCRdb shows in-frame clones only, minus some. The sample consists of 260,000 or so clones, over 75% of them appearing once. J was trimmed by 5 bases and V by 3 bases; bases with no gene match: 2. There are 14 residues in the CDR3. Germline V gene data show CDR1 as MNHEY and CDR2 as SMNVEV (reference sequence). The sample was PBMCs. This clonotype was sampled from a woman aged 55-69 years with lung cancer. The chain is built from TRBV27 and TRBJ2-1; TRBD2 agrees at 9 bases. The CDR3, as DNA: TGTGCCAGCAGTTTCACTAGCGGGCACAATGAGCAGTTCTTC. Residues: CASSFTSGHNEQFF.